The rows below give T cell receptor beta chains drawn from one sample of a study of blood T cell repertoires in COVID-19. Data came from immunoSEQ multiplex PCR; TCRdb stores just in-frame clones and leaves some out. The sample includes 50,000 to 75,000 clones, about 88% of them seen just once. Sequenced material: peripheral blood. The receptors here all came from an elderly man in a cohort sampled during active COVID-19. Each CDR3 is given with its conserved first and last residue. The D gene is left open where the match is weak. Expanded clones are given a class, and other clones once, few, many or no size at all.

v_gene	j_gene	abundance	d_gene	CDR3aa	CDR3nt
TRBV29-1	TRBJ2-7	-	TRBD2	CSVVLAGDEQYF	TGCAGCGTTGTACTAGCGGGAGACGAGCAGTACTTC
TRBV29-1	TRBJ1-1	-	-	CSVNRGGVGEAFF	TGCAGCGTAAACAGAGGGGGGGTCGGTGAAGCTTTCTTT
TRBV29-1	TRBJ2-2	-	TRBD2	CSANSGATNTGELFF	TGCAGCGCAAACAGCGGGGCTACGAACACCGGGGAGCTGTTTTTT
TRBV5-8	TRBJ2-1	-	TRBD1	CASSRFAGTGGRNEQFF	TGTGCCAGCAGCCGATTTGCCGGGACAGGGGGTCGGAATGAGCAGTTCTTC
TRBV3-1/TRBV3-2	TRBJ2-5	-	TRBD2	CASSQDPPSGGARETQYF	TGTGCCAGCAGCCAAGATCCCCCTAGCGGGGGGGCCCGAGAGACCCAGTACTTC
TRBV6-5	TRBJ2-1	-	-	CASITQGGSYNEQFF	TGTGCCAGCATTACTCAGGGGGGATCATACAATGAGCAGTTCTTC
TRBV4-2	TRBJ1-5	few	-	CASSQEVSWGQPQHF	TGTGCCAGCAGCCAAGAGGTGTCTTGGGGCCAGCCCCAGCATTTT
TRBV15	TRBJ1-1	-	TRBD1	CATSRARGDRGISNTEAFF	TGTGCCACCAGCAGAGCGCGGGGGGACAGGGGGATATCGAACACTGAAGCTTTCTTT
TRBV19	TRBJ2-1	-	-	CASRSGQGLYNEQFF	TGTGCCAGTAGATCGGGACAAGGGCTATACAATGAGCAGTTCTTC
TRBV27	TRBJ1-4	-	TRBD1	CASSFSTGPNEKLFF	TGTGCCAGCAGTTTTTCGACAGGGCCTAATGAAAAACTGTTTTTT
TRBV5-3	TRBJ1-3	few	-	CARSLARVSGNTIYF	TGTGCCAGAAGCTTGGCCCGGGTCTCTGGAAACACCATATATTTT
TRBV19	TRBJ2-5	-	-	CASSTQETQYF	TGTGCCAGTAGTACACAAGAGACCCAGTACTTC
TRBV5-8	TRBJ2-2	-	TRBD1	CASSLRVRTGNTGELFF	TGTGCCAGCAGCTTGAGGGTCCGGACAGGGAACACCGGGGAGCTGTTTTTT
TRBV27	TRBJ2-1	-	TRBD2	CASSLILTSGFYNEQFF	TGTGCCAGCAGTTTAATTCTGACTAGCGGGTTCTACAATGAGCAGTTCTTC
TRBV7-2	TRBJ2-1	-	TRBD1	CASSAQGSLYNEQFF	TGTGCCAGCAGCGCACAGGGGTCCCTCTACAATGAGCAGTTCTTC
TRBV7-6	TRBJ2-5	-	TRBD2	CASSTLAGSQETQYF	TGTGCCAGCAGCACGCTAGCGGGATCCCAAGAGACCCAGTACTTC
TRBV11-2	TRBJ2-5	-	-	CASSLVRRETQYF	TGTGCCAGCAGCTTAGTACGGAGGGAGACCCAGTACTTC
TRBV15	TRBJ2-7	-	TRBD1	CATRKGQGPYEQYF	TGTGCCACCAGGAAAGGACAGGGACCCTACGAGCAGTACTTC
TRBV11-2	TRBJ2-7	-	TRBD1	CASSTRTGDEQYF	TGTGCCAGCAGCACCCGGACAGGGGACGAGCAGTACTTC
TRBV6-6	TRBJ1-1	-	-	CASSLQGLNTEAFF	TGTGCCAGCAGTTTACAGGGCTTGAACACTGAAGCTTTCTTT
TRBV5-1	TRBJ2-3	-	TRBD1	CASSLDRGTDTQYF	TGCGCCAGCAGCCTGGACAGGGGCACAGATACGCAGTATTTT
TRBV5-4	TRBJ2-7	-	TRBD1	CASSFTGGRDEQYF	TGTGCCAGCAGCTTTACAGGGGGTCGCGACGAGCAGTACTTC
TRBV19	TRBJ1-2	few	TRBD1	CASSIWTGPNYGYTF	TGTGCCAGTAGTATCTGGACAGGGCCTAACTATGGCTACACCTTC
TRBV7-9	TRBJ2-7	-	TRBD1	CASSLSGTGAYEQYF	TGTGCCAGCAGCTTATCCGGGACAGGAGCCTACGAGCAGTACTTC
TRBV6-5	TRBJ2-5	-	-	CASRNLGYQETQYF	TGTGCCAGCAGAAATCTCGGGTACCAAGAGACCCAGTACTTC
TRBV6-5	TRBJ1-2	-	-	CASSYSGRGGIYGYTF	TGTGCCAGCAGTTACTCTGGCAGGGGAGGGATCTATGGCTACACCTTC
TRBV5-1	TRBJ2-5	once	TRBD1	CASSWNRGSETQYF	TGCGCCAGCAGCTGGAACAGGGGAAGTGAGACCCAGTACTTC
TRBV12-5	TRBJ1-4	-	TRBD1	CASGSEGAGEEKLFF	TGTGCTAGTGGTTCAGAGGGGGCAGGGGAAGAAAAACTGTTTTTT
TRBV2	TRBJ2-5	-	-	CASTPKETQYF	TGTGCCAGCACACCTAAAGAGACCCAGTACTTC
TRBV4-1	TRBJ2-2	-	-	CASSQEGGATNTGELFF	TGCGCCAGCAGCCAAGAAGGAGGGGCTACGAACACCGGGGAGCTGTTTTTT
TRBV5-3	TRBJ2-7	once	TRBD2	CARSLEVGEREHSYEQYF	TGTGCCAGAAGCTTGGAGGTTGGGGAGCGGGAACACTCCTACGAGCAGTACTTC
TRBV5-1	TRBJ2-1	-	TRBD2	CASSLFGTTGYNEQFF	TGCGCCAGCAGTTTGTTCGGGACTACGGGCTACAATGAGCAGTTCTTC
TRBV2	TRBJ2-7	-	TRBD1	CASRGTGHSYEQYF	TGTGCCAGCAGAGGGACAGGACACTCCTACGAGCAGTACTTC
TRBV19	TRBJ2-7	-	TRBD1	CASRSISGQGAYEQYF	TGTGCCAGTAGGAGCATCAGTGGACAGGGGGCGTACGAGCAGTACTTC
TRBV5-1	TRBJ1-1	-	-	CASSSDSTNTEAFF	TGCGCCAGCAGCTCCGACAGCACGAACACTGAAGCTTTCTTT
TRBV18	TRBJ1-3	once	-	CASSPGGAYISGNTIYF	TGTGCCAGCTCACCAGGCGGGGCGTACATCTCTGGAAACACCATATATTTT
TRBV3-1/TRBV3-2	TRBJ1-1	-	-	CASSSGANTEAFF	TGTGCCAGCAGCTCAGGGGCGAACACTGAAGCTTTCTTT
TRBV6-1	TRBJ2-1	-	-	CASSESSGRSEQFF	TGTGCCAGCAGTGAAAGTTCGGGTAGGAGTGAGCAGTTCTTC
TRBV7-8	TRBJ1-1	once	-	CASSLGGRTEAFF	TGTGCCAGCAGCTTAGGGGGGCGCACTGAAGCTTTCTTT
TRBV18	TRBJ2-1	-	TRBD2	CASSPRTSSDLYNEQFF	TGTGCCAGCTCACCTCGGACTAGCTCCGACCTTTACAATGAGCAGTTCTTC
TRBV29-1	TRBJ1-2	-	TRBD1	CSVTVQGASGYTF	TGCAGCGTGACGGTACAGGGGGCGAGTGGCTACACCTTC
TRBV28	TRBJ2-6	-	-	CASSSPGGRQAGANVLTF	TGTGCCAGCAGTTCCCCCGGGGGGAGACAGGCTGGGGCCAACGTCCTGACTTTC
TRBV19	TRBJ1-2	few	TRBD1	CASTGLWGTGDYGYTF	TGTGCCAGTACCGGACTCTGGGGGACAGGGGACTATGGCTACACCTTC
TRBV12-5	TRBJ2-2	-	-	CASGLTTTGELFF	TGTGCTAGTGGTTTGACAACTACGGGGGAGCTGTTTTTT
TRBV5-3	TRBJ2-7	once	TRBD2	CARPGLASCEQYF	TGTGCCAGACCGGGACTAGCGTCCTGCGAGCAGTACTTC
TRBV2	TRBJ2-2	-	-	CASSADKNTGELFF	TGTGCCAGCAGTGCGGACAAGAACACCGGGGAGCTGTTTTTT
TRBV7-2	TRBJ1-5	-	-	CASSLGLPNQPQHF	TGTGCCAGCAGCTTAGGACTGCCCAATCAGCCCCAGCATTTT
TRBV19	TRBJ2-2	-	TRBD1	CASRRPGQGNTGELFF	TGTGCCAGTAGACGACCGGGACAGGGAAACACCGGGGAGCTGTTTTTT